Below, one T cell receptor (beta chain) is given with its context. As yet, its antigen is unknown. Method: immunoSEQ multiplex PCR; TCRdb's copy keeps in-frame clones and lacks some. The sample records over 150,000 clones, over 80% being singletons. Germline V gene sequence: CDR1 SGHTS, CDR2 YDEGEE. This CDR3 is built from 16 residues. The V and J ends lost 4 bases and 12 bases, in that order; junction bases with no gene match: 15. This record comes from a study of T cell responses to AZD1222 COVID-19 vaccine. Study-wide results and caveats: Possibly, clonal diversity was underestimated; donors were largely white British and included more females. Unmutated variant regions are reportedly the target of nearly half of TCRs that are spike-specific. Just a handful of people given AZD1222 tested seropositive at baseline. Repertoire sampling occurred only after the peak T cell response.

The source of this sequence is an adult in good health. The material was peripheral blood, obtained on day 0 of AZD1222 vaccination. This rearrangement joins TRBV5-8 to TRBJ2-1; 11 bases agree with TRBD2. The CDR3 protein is CASSVPIGSGRVSQFF. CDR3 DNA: TGTGCCAGCAGCGTGCCGATCGGTAGCGGGAGGGTTTCGCAGTTCTTC.